Listed below are T cell receptor beta chains from one sample, sequenced in a study of blood T cell repertoires in COVID-19. The repertoire was sequenced with immunoSEQ multiplex PCR; TCRdb's copy has only in-frame clones and lacks some. The sample holds approximately 140,000 clones, roughly 80% seen once. The sample taken for sequencing was peripheral blood. These receptors were obtained from a woman of 80 years or more with acute or convalescent COVID-19. Both conserved end residues are part of each CDR3. D genes are given only for firm matches. Where a row states a size, it is once, few, many or the class of an expanded clone; other rows omit it.

clone size	D gene	J gene	V gene	CDR3 DNA	CDR3 protein
NA	TRBD1	TRBJ2-5	TRBV5-1	TGCGCCAGCAGCTTAAACAGGGGAACCCGACAAGAGACCCAGTACTTC	CASSLNRGTRQETQYF
NA	TRBD1	TRBJ2-7	TRBV15	TGTGCCACCTCCAGGGACAGGGGTACCTACGAGCAGTACTTC	CATSRDRGTYEQYF
once	TRBD2	TRBJ2-1	TRBV9	TGTGCCAGCAGCCCCCAGGGACTACTCAATGAGCAGTTCTTC	CASSPQGLLNEQFF
once	NA	TRBJ2-2	TRBV18	TGTGCCAGCTCACCAGGGCAGGGCGGTACCGGGGAGCTGTTTTTT	CASSPGQGGTGELFF
once	TRBD2	TRBJ2-7	TRBV6-6	TGTGCCAGCAGTTACTCCGAGCGGGAGGACCACTACGAGCAGTACTTC	CASSYSEREDHYEQYF
NA	NA	TRBJ1-1	TRBV19	TGTGCCAGTAGTATAAACGGGGTGGGCACTGAAGCTTTCTTT	CASSINGVGTEAFF
NA	NA	TRBJ1-1	TRBV6-6	TGTGCCAGCTCCAAGGGGCGCTTCACTGAAGCTTTCTTT	CASSKGRFTEAFF
NA	TRBD2	TRBJ2-1	TRBV6-4	TGTGCCAGCAGTGACTCGGATTCAGGCGGGGGTTACAATGAGCAGTTCTTC	CASSDSDSGGGYNEQFF
NA	TRBD1	TRBJ1-1	TRBV4-3	TGCGCCAGCAGCCAATACAGGGGCGAGACTGAAGCTTTCTTT	CASSQYRGETEAFF
NA	NA	TRBJ1-1	TRBV3-1/TRBV3-2	TGTGCCAGCAGCCATCCGCCTAGAAACACTGAAGCTTTCTTT	CASSHPPRNTEAFF
NA	NA	TRBJ2-7	TRBV5-6	TGTGCCAGCAGCGTAAACTACGAGCAGTACTTC	CASSVNYEQYF
NA	TRBD2	TRBJ2-5	TRBV6-5	TGTGCCAGCAGTCGGACTAGCGGGGCCCTCTCGACCCAGTACTTC	CASSRTSGALSTQYF
NA	NA	TRBJ1-3	TRBV7-9	TGTGCCAGCAGCTTCAACTCTGGAAACACCATATATTTT	CASSFNSGNTIYF
once	TRBD1	TRBJ1-4	TRBV27	TGTGCCAGCAGCCCCGGACAGGCTGGCGAAAAACTGTTTTTT	CASSPGQAGEKLFF
few	TRBD1	TRBJ1-6	TRBV4-1	TGCGCCAGCAGCAACCGACAGGGGGAAAGTTCACCCCTCCACTTT	CASSNRQGESSPLHF
NA	TRBD1	TRBJ1-6	TRBV10-3	TGTGCCATCAGCCCGGGACAGCATAATTCACCCCTCCACTTT	CAISPGQHNSPLHF
NA	TRBD1	TRBJ1-1	TRBV5-1	TGCGCCAGCAGCTTTACAGGGGGTCGGAACACTGAAGCTTTCTTT	CASSFTGGRNTEAFF
NA	NA	TRBJ1-1	TRBV5-5	TGTGCCAGCAGCTCCGGATCGGGGCAGCGGGAGAACACTGAAGCTTTCTTT	CASSSGSGQRENTEAFF
NA	NA	TRBJ2-5	TRBV6-5	TGTGCCAGCAGTTACTCGATCGCAGGGGAAGAGACCCAGTACTTC	CASSYSIAGEETQYF
NA	NA	TRBJ2-2	TRBV5-1	TGCGCCAGCAGCACAGGAATGAACACCGGGGAGCTGTTTTTT	CASSTGMNTGELFF
NA	TRBD1	TRBJ1-4	TRBV7-2	TGTGCCAGCAGTCCCCACAGGGGGCGCGAGGGTGGACTGTTTTTT	CASSPHRGREGGLFF
few	TRBD1	TRBJ1-6	TRBV5-6	TGTGCCAGCAGCTTGGCCGGGACAGGCGGTAATTCACCCCTCCACTTT	CASSLAGTGGNSPLHF
NA	NA	TRBJ1-5	TRBV7-2	TGTGCCAGCAGCTTGCGTACAGGCTATAGCAATCAGCCCCAGCATTTT	CASSLRTGYSNQPQHF
NA	TRBD1	TRBJ1-1	TRBV7-9	TGTGCCAGCAGCCCCGGGACAGGGCCTCCGAAAGCTTTCTTT	CASSPGTGPPKAFF
NA	TRBD2	TRBJ2-7	TRBV27	TGTGCCAGCAGTTGGAGTAGCGGGTACGAGCAGTACTTC	CASSWSSGYEQYF
NA	NA	TRBJ1-2	TRBV7-9	TGTGCCAGCAGCCCCCCCAGGGCGTATGGCTACACCTTC	CASSPPRAYGYTF
NA	NA	TRBJ2-5	TRBV7-2	TGTGCCAGCAGCCCCCCTAAGCACAGGCAGACCCAGTACTTC	CASSPPKHRQTQYF
few	NA	TRBJ2-2	TRBV11-3	TGTGCCAGCAGCTACTGGCCCCGACAGGGAGGGAACACCGGGGAGCTGTTTTTT	CASSYWPRQGGNTGELFF
NA	TRBD1	TRBJ1-4	TRBV7-8	TGTGCCAGCAGCCCGGGACAGGGTGAAAAACTGTTTTTT	CASSPGQGEKLFF
NA	NA	TRBJ1-1	TRBV5-1	TGCGCCAGCAGCCCCTGGACAGTGAACACTGAAGCTTTCTTT	CASSPWTVNTEAFF
NA	TRBD1	TRBJ1-2	TRBV6-5	TGTGCCAGCACCCTAGACAGGGCCCAAGGCTACACCTTC	CASTLDRAQGYTF
NA	TRBD2	TRBJ2-7	TRBV5-1	TGCGCCAGCAGCCCAGGACTAGCGGGAGGTGTGGCCTACGAGCAGTACTTC	CASSPGLAGGVAYEQYF
NA	TRBD1	TRBJ2-7	TRBV2	TGTGCCAGCAGTATTTTTAAGGGGACAGGGGGCCCTCTAGGAAAAGAGCAGTACTTC	CASSIFKGTGGPLGKEQYF
NA	NA	TRBJ2-3	TRBV5-8	TGTGCCAGCGGACCCCCTGGCGGGAGCACAGATACGCAGTATTTT	CASGPPGGSTDTQYF
NA	TRBD1	TRBJ2-3	TRBV27	TGTGCCAGCAAGCGGACAGGGGGTCCAGATACGCAGTATTTT	CASKRTGGPDTQYF
NA	TRBD1	TRBJ2-6	TRBV6-6	TGTGCCAGCAGTCAAATGGGGCCGGGACAGGGGGCTTCCGGGGCCAACGTCCTGACTTTC	CASSQMGPGQGASGANVLTF
NA	NA	TRBJ1-2	TRBV5-4	TGTGCCAGCAGCTTCCCGGGCCCCGAGGGCTATGGCTACACCTTC	CASSFPGPEGYGYTF
NA	TRBD1	TRBJ1-4	TRBV2	TGTGCCAGCAGTCCTCGGACAGGGGCTAATGAAAAACTGTTTTTT	CASSPRTGANEKLFF
once	TRBD2	TRBJ2-1	TRBV5-1	TGCGCCAGCAGCTTGTCAGTACCGGGACTAGCTTACAATGAGCAGTTCTTC	CASSLSVPGLAYNEQFF
NA	NA	TRBJ2-5	TRBV12-3/TRBV12-4	TGTGCCAGCAGTTTTCCGGCGGGGACCCAGTACTTC	CASSFPAGTQYF
NA	TRBD1	TRBJ1-5	TRBV7-9	TGTGCCAGCAGCCCAGGGGGCGATCAGCCCCAGCATTTT	CASSPGGDQPQHF
NA	TRBD1	TRBJ1-1	TRBV7-2	TGTGCCAGCAGCTTCAGGGGGCGTAGAACTGAAGCTTTCTTT	CASSFRGRRTEAFF
NA	TRBD2	TRBJ2-5	TRBV5-6	TGTGCCAGCAGCTTGGAACTAGCGGGGGAGACCCAGTACTTC	CASSLELAGETQYF
NA	NA	TRBJ2-3	TRBV10-1	TGCGCCAGCAGTGAGTCTCCCAGATCCACAGATACGCAGTATTTT	CASSESPRSTDTQYF
NA	TRBD2	TRBJ2-7	TRBV19	TGTGCCAGTGCCCCCCTAGCGGGGGCCTACGAGCAGTACTTC	CASAPLAGAYEQYF
NA	NA	TRBJ1-6	TRBV6-5	TGTGCCAGCAAGAGGGCCAGTGGGGATTCACCCCTCCACTTT	CASKRASGDSPLHF
NA	NA	TRBJ2-7	TRBV27	TGTGCCAGCAGCCGGGACTTCTCCTACGAGCAGTACTTC	CASSRDFSYEQYF
NA	NA	TRBJ1-3	TRBV7-2	TGTGCCAGCAGCTACAGTTACTCTGGAAACACCATATATTTT	CASSYSYSGNTIYF